The entry below gives a single TCR beta chain sequence along with its context. Here immunoSEQ multiplex PCR was the method, and the copy in TCRdb shows in-frame clones only, minus some. Among more than 140,000 clones listed, 94% were seen once. This sample is part of a study of control samples from healthy donors and cancer patients. Trimming shortened V by 5 bases and J by 0 bases, and 11 bases separated the two germline ends. This CDR3 has 15 amino acids. The V gene's germline CDR1 is MDHEN and CDR2 SYDVKM. The specimen was blood. This sequence originates from a man aged 40-49 years in good health. The chain joins TRBV28 to TRBJ1-3; possibly TRBD1 for D (6 bases). In DNA, the CDR3 is TGTGCCAGCAGTCAGGGGACTGTCTCTGGAAACACCATATATTTT. It translates to CASSQGTVSGNTIYF.